This T cell receptor (beta chain) comes out of a study of shared clonotypes between healthy human individuals (dated by TCRdb to 2018 to 2020). Regarding the research as a whole: The cohort included a few men and a couple of women between 18 and 49 years of age. For each donor, CD4 naive and CD4 memory were each run on three plates, CD8 naive on two plates, and CD8 memory on one plate. Each donor's leukapheresis produced roughly between roughly 0.85 and 9.5 billion PBMCs. Libraries were prepared and TCR repertoires were sequenced by different laboratories using diverse techniques, in order to increase sequencing depth and limit assay-specific biases. To estimate repertoire size and how much clonotypes are shared between individuals, the study performed deep sequencing of blood TCR repertoires from roughly five healthy adults.

Using the deep immunoSEQ assay, multiplex PCR amplified TCR CDR3 regions from genomic DNA. Genomic DNA extracted from each cell subset was distributed evenly over all wells of several immunoSEQ 96-well plates, and each plate served as one replicate. Each replicate PCR for sorted subsets received about 0.2 ug genomic DNA, equal to roughly 33,000 T cell genomes. The purified libraries were quantified using a Qubit 3.0 fluorometer, sized with a Bioanalyzer 2100, and then quantified again using the KAPA Library Quantification kit. A separate single-read 150-cycle Illumina NextSeq 550 flow cell was used to sequence each immunoSEQ 96-well plate. On the authors' methods: The immunoSEQ output contained only junctional sequences without quality scores, so filtering could not match that applied to full-length reads. Sequences were annotated with PyIR, a Python wrapper for IgBLAST v1.9, using IMGT germline references to assign V/J genes and CDR3. Reads were filtered out if the reads had weak V/J assignments (E-value above 1e-6), no CDR3, stop codons, out-of-frame junctions, or ambiguous translated residues. V3J clonotypes were defined by identical inferred V gene, J gene, and CDR3 amino acid sequence. Percentage overlap between repertoires was calculated by dividing the number of shared unique clonotypes by the size of the smaller repertoire. Three approaches were used to assess repertoire richness: RTK rarefaction, the Chao1 estimator, and Recon v2.1 estimates of unobserved clonotypes. OLGA was used to compute generation probabilities for all TCRbeta clonotypes that the gDNA method yielded from a handful of donors. TCRdb obtained this table from immuneACCESS and retained in-frame rearrangements with V and J assigned. These tables miss some clones; where compared with another copy, unresolved V genes account for less than half of the shortfall, and the remainder is unexplained. That table furnishes V, J and clone size, whereas the DNA furnished D and trimming. This sample holds 600,000 to 750,000 clones; 72% were observed only once. The ten largest account for around 1.8% of the sample.

CDR1 is given as SEHNR and CDR2 as FQNEAQ, both from the germline V gene (reference sequence). From V the trimming removes 9 bases and from J it removes 5 bases, while the gene matches leave 3 bases of the junction unaccounted for. The CDR3 contains 11 residues, cysteine and phenylalanine counted. Of the read, only the CDR3 DNA is kept; its 33 bases are in frame from base 1. This clone was picked up a small number of times. Its antigen target is currently unknown. No base quality information exists; no much larger clone differs at one position. What the study reported, not specific to this receptor: Sampling was limited to blood, and TCR repertoires in tissue likely differ from TCR repertoires in blood. Compared with non-shared clonotypes, the clonotypes found in all four sorted-subset donors had higher generation probabilities. When a handful of donors were compared, the shared fraction of clonotypes was 5% to 6.5% for naive CD4, around 3.6% for naive CD8, roughly 2.5% for memory CD4, and about 0.36% for memory CD8. Pairwise subsampling led to the expectation that sequencing depth would affect the degree of clonotype sharing among donors. Because the study included a small number of donors, the genetic and exposure-history diversity represented was limited. Naive subsets generally had larger estimated clonotype richness than memory subsets. Incomplete sequencing was indicated by rarefaction of sorted-subset datasets, despite the large sequencing depth.

The donors were healthy, HIV-negative adults with no recently reported acute infections or vaccinations. All donors were Caucasian adults living in Nashville, Tennessee, USA. CD4+ T cells were enriched by magnetic negative selection, after which naive cells were positively selected on CD45RA and the negative fraction was taken as the memory subset. After blood collection by leukapheresis, PBMCs were isolated using Ficoll-Histopaque density gradient centrifugation and then cryopreserved in the vapor phase of liquid nitrogen. Analytical flow cytometry was used to check the purity and quantity of every magnetically sorted T cell population. Each sorted fraction had its genomic DNA isolated and then quantified by UV absorbance on a Nanodrop 2000c.

The source material was memory CD4+ T cells sorted from blood. According to the study, the label for this sample's cell subset or site signals: CD45RA-negative fraction. The rearrangement combines TRBV7-9 with TRBJ1-1; 7 central nucleotides agree with TRBD1. The receptor was derived from a woman aged 25 to 39 in good health. The CDR3 is CASGTETEAFF. The nucleotides read TGTGCCAGTGGGACAGAAACTGAAGCTTTCTTT.